This TCR beta chain was recovered during a study of T cell changes during pregnancy in multiple sclerosis. Per germline, CDR1 SGHNT and CDR2 YENEEA. This CDR3 comprises 15 residues. V lost 3 bases and J lost 7, with 16 bases in between. Only in-frame clones appear in the TCRdb table, and some are missing; sequencing was by immunoSEQ multiplex PCR. Here the sample spans over 80,000 clones, 85% to 95% being singletons. V gene TRBV11-3 combines with J gene TRBJ2-1, with D perhaps matching TRBD2 (6 bases). This TCR came from a female donor in good health, enrolled as a control in a pregnancy study. Source: peripheral blood, taken in the third trimester of pregnancy. The CDR3 DNA reads as TGTGCCAGCAGCTTCGGCGCTAGCGTCGGGAATGAGCAGTTCTTC. This encodes CASSFGASVGNEQFF.